A single sample gave rise to the 23 T cell receptor beta chains below, sequenced in a study of OX40 agonist ivuxolimab in advanced cancers. Library preparation was by the immunoSEQ multiplex PCR assay. TCRdb stores this immuneACCESS table with in-frame sequences only. Part of the clones is absent; in the studies checked, under half of the shortfall reflects unresolved V genes, and no reason is known for the rest. The sample contains more than 70,000 clones, approximately 82% of them found a single time. Jointly, the top ten make up around 5% of the sample. Sequenced here: CD4+ or CD8+ T cells sorted from blood, sampled in a trial of the OX40 agonist ivuxolimab. The source is an adult with an advanced solid tumor such as melanoma, head and neck, liver or kidney cancer.

The V call is TRBV15, the J call TRBJ1-4; perhaps TRBD1 as D (6 bases). This CDR3 contains 13 residues. The germline V gene has CDR1 LNHNV and CDR2 YYDKDF (reference sequence). Trimming cost V 2 bases and J 6 bases, with 7 bases left between them. This chain's CDR3 is CATSRQGYEKLFF. The CDR3 coding sequence is TGTGCCACCAGCAGACAGGGGTATGAAAAACTGTTTTTT. Looking up the rest from reference TRBV15 and TRBJ1-4 gives the full variable domain: DAMVIQNPRYQVTQFGKPVTLSCSQTLNHNVMYWYQQKSSQAPKLLFHYYDKDFNNEADTPDNFQSRRPNTSFCFLDIRSPGLGDTAMYLCATSRQGYEKLFFGSGTQLSVL.

The genes are TRBV5-6 and TRBJ2-1, with 7 bases aligning to TRBD2. This CDR3 region has 13 residues. CDR1 is SGHDT and CDR2 is YYEEEE in the germline V gene. With 2 bases clipped from V and 9 bases from J, the junction kept 5 bases outside the gene matches. The CDR3 region is CASSFWEGREQFF. In nucleotides, the CDR3 is TGTGCCAGCAGCTTTTGGGAGGGCCGTGAGCAGTTCTTC.

J is TRBJ2-5 and V is TRBV28; D is undetermined. Germline loops: CDR1 MDHEN, CDR2 SYDVKM. V lost 3 bases, J lost 4 bases, and 12 bases lay in between. The CDR3 contains 14 residues. The CDR3 sequence: CASSFGQNRETQYF. CDR3 DNA: TGTGCCAGCAGTTTCGGCCAGAACCGAGAGACCCAGTACTTC.

The chain employs TRBV5-1 and TRBJ2-5; tentatively, D is TRBD1 (5 bases). The CDR3 runs 15 residues. Trimming cost V 4 bases and J 3 bases, with 16 bases left between them. CDR1 is SGHRS, CDR2 YFSETQ, per germline. DNA of the CDR3: TGCGCCAGCAGCCAACTTACAGGCGTCGAAGAGACCCAGTACTTC. Translating it yields CASSQLTGVEETQYF.

J is TRBJ1-1 and V is TRBV5-4; 9 nucleotides line up with TRBD1. The J segment lost 5 bases and the V segment lost 2 bases, leaving 10 bases of the junction unmatched. Germline CDR1 SGHNT, CDR2 YYREEE (reference sequence). CDR3 length equals 16 residues. The CDR3 nucleotides read TGTGCCAGCAGCTTTGGGACAGGGAGGGGGGTAACTGAAGCTTTCTTT. It translates to CASSFGTGRGVTEAFF.

The genes are TRBV9 and TRBJ2-3, with 7 bases that match TRBD2. Germline-derived CDR1 and CDR2 are SGDLS and YYNGEE. V dropped 3 bases and J dropped 2; count of bases not matched to a gene: 6. This CDR3 region has 15 residues. The CDR3 nucleotides are TGTGCCAGCAGCGCGGGAGGATGGGTCACAGATACGCAGTATTTT. Its protein product is CASSAGGWVTDTQYF.

The chain links TRBV7-2 to TRBJ2-7; 9 bases line up with TRBD2. V trimming: 5 bases; J trimming: 5 bases; junction bases outside the gene matches: 7. Germline CDR1 and CDR2: SGHTA and FQGNSA. The CDR3 is 14 amino acids. The DNA for the CDR3 is TGTGCCAGCAGCCCGGGGCGGGGGGGACACGAGCAGTACTTC. Translation: CASSPGRGGHEQYF.

This chain connects TRBV7-2 to TRBJ2-1; 8 positions agree with TRBD2. V lost 3 bases to trimming and J lost 6 bases; unmatched junction nucleotides: 7. Germline V CDR1 and CDR2: SGHTA, FQGNSA. The CDR3 consists of 15 residues. CDR3 region: CASSFLVAGSNEQFF. The CDR3 bases are TGTGCCAGCAGCTTCCTGGTAGCGGGAAGCAATGAGCAGTTCTTC.

The chain couples TRBV7-6 to TRBJ2-1, with TRBD2 identical over 7 bases. The CDR3 totals 14 residues. Germline V gives CDR1 SGHVS, CDR2 FNYEAQ. Trimming removed 1 base from V and 6 bases from J; junction bases left unmatched: 3. The CDR3, as DNA: TGTGCCAGCAGCTTAGTTGGACTAGTCAATGAGCAGTTCTTC. It translates to CASSLVGLVNEQFF. Using reference TRBV7-6 and TRBJ2-1 for the parts outside the CDR3, the full variable domain is GAGVSQSPRYKVTKRGQDVALRCDPISGHVSLYWYRQALGQGPEFLTYFNYEAQQDKSGLPNDRFSAERPEGSISTLTIQRTEQRDSAMYRCASSLVGLVNEQFFGPGTRLTVL.

The rearrangement joins TRBV6-5 to TRBJ1-5, with D unresolved. The CDR3 runs to 13 residues. V was pared by 6 bases and J by 0 bases, with 6 bases between. Germline assignment: CDR1 MNHEY and CDR2 SVGAGI. In nucleotides, the CDR3 is TGTGCCAGCAGACGATATAGCAATCAGCCCCAGCATTTT. As protein: CASRRYSNQPQHF.

This sequence joins TRBV5-4 and TRBJ2-5; D perhaps matches TRBD2 (6 bases). V was shortened by 2 bases and J by 4 bases, with 18 bases between the two germline ends. Germline loops: CDR1 SGHNT, CDR2 YYREEE (reference sequence). CDR3 size: 16 residues. The CDR3 reads CASSLSARGGTETQYF. CDR3 coding DNA: TGTGCCAGCAGCTTAAGCGCCCGCGGCGGGACAGAGACCCAGTACTTC.

The chain is built from TRBV7-9 and TRBJ2-7; D unclear. V was shortened by 2 bases and J by 0 bases, with 8 bases between the two germline ends. This CDR3 has 14 amino acids. The germline V gene has CDR1 SEHNR and CDR2 FQNEAQ (reference sequence). Here the CDR3 DNA reads TGTGCCAGCAGCTTATACCAAGACTCCTACGAGCAGTACTTC. It specifies CASSLYQDSYEQYF.

This clone came up a few times. The chain's CDR3 is CASRTAASSGNTIYF. The CDR3 coding sequence is TGTGCCAGTCGGACAGCCGCATCCTCTGGAAACACCATATATTTT. V and J are TRBV6-5 and TRBJ1-3; a possible D gene is TRBD1 (6 bases). The CDR3 loop spans 15 amino acids. Germline-derived CDR1 and CDR2 are MNHEY and SVGAGI. V was cut by 9 bases and J by 0 bases, with 15 bases left in between.

The chain combines TRBV10-3 with TRBJ2-7; D perhaps matches TRBD2 (6 bases). Germline loops: CDR1 ENHRY, CDR2 SYGVKD. V lost 4 bases, J lost 0 bases, and 10 bases lay in between. There are 14 residues in the CDR3. In DNA form, the CDR3 reads TGTGCCATCAGTGTCCAGACTAGCTCCTACGAGCAGTACTTC. Translated, it gives CAISVQTSSYEQYF.

This chain connects TRBV11-2 to TRBJ2-7; the match to TRBD1 covers 9 bases. This CDR3 has 15 amino acids. V shed 7 bases and J 3 bases; nucleotides not matched to a gene: 10. Germline CDR1 reads SGHAT; CDR2 reads FQNNGV. This CDR3 is CASTQTGGALYEQYF. CDR3 sequence (DNA): TGTGCCAGCACCCAAACAGGGGGCGCTCTCTACGAGCAGTACTTC.

The chain couples TRBV2 to TRBJ1-6, with TRBD1 matching over 10 bases. CDR3 size: 13 residues. Germline V gives CDR1 SNHLY, CDR2 FYNNEI. V dropped 7 bases and J dropped 8; count of bases not matched to a gene: 2. CDR3 protein: CASNGQGDSPLHF. The CDR3 DNA is TGTGCCAGCAACGGACAGGGGGATTCACCCCTCCACTTT. Full variable domain (remainder filled in from reference TRBV2 and TRBJ1-6): EPEVTQTPSHQVTQMGQEVILRCVPISNHLYFYWYRQILGQKVEFLVSFYNNEISEKSEIFDDQFSVERPDGSNFTLKIRSTKLEDSAMYFCASNGQGDSPLHFGNGTRLTVT.

This chain connects TRBV28 to TRBJ2-1, with 7 nucleotides matching TRBD1. Germline loops: CDR1 MDHEN, CDR2 SYDVKM. The J segment lost 12 bases and the V segment lost 3 bases, leaving 8 bases of the junction unmatched. This CDR3 region has 13 residues. In nucleotides, the CDR3 is TGTGCCAGCAGTTTCGCCCACCGGGACAGGCAGTTCTTC. Amino acids: CASSFAHRDRQFF.

The chain combines TRBV5-4 with TRBJ2-1; D is possibly TRBD1 (5 bases). V gave up 6 bases and J gave up 8 bases, with 12 bases separating them. Germline-derived CDR1 and CDR2 are SGHNT and YYREEE (reference sequence). This CDR3 has 12 amino acids. Written as DNA, the CDR3 is TGTGCCAGCACCGCGACCAGGGATGAGCAGTTCTTC. It yields the protein CASTATRDEQFF.

The chain combines TRBV28 with TRBJ2-3, with 10 positions matching TRBD1. The CDR3 sequence is 18 residues long. The V segment lost 3 bases and the J segment 1 base; nucleotides outside the gene matches: 10. The germline CDR1 and CDR2 sequences are MDHEN and SYDVKM. The CDR3: CASSLVLGTGDRTDTQYF. For the CDR3, the DNA is TGTGCCAGCAGTTTGGTCTTGGGGACAGGGGACCGCACAGATACGCAGTATTTT.

This clone was observed a single time. The chain carries TRBV9 and TRBJ2-3; 10 nucleotides line up with TRBD2. This CDR3 has 15 amino acids. Germline V gene data show CDR1 as SGDLS and CDR2 as YYNGEE. After removal of 1 base from V and 3 bases from J, the junction contained 2 bases not matched to a gene. The CDR3, as DNA: TGTGCCAGCAGCGTATCTAGCGGGAGAACAGATACGCAGTATTTT. It yields the protein CASSVSSGRTDTQYF.

Here the CDR3 DNA reads TGTGCCAGTAGGCGCCTCGAGGGGGCCTGGGGCTACACCTTC. Amino acids: CASRRLEGAWGYTF. The V gene is TRBV19, the J gene TRBJ1-2; 7 nucleotides line up with TRBD1. Germline V lookup: CDR1 LNHDA, CDR2 SQIVND (reference sequence). V was pared by 6 bases and J by 8 bases, with 12 bases of the junction left unmatched. The CDR3 runs 14 residues.

This chain joins TRBV18 and TRBJ1-2; D possibly corresponds to TRBD1 (5 bases). CDR1 is KGHSH and CDR2 is LQKENI in the germline V gene. CDR3 length equals 13 residues. V lost 4 bases to trimming and J lost 2 bases, with 8 bases between them. The CDR3 DNA is TGTGCCAGCTCACGGGACGGCAACTATGGCTACACCTTC. It codes for CASSRDGNYGYTF.

The gene calls are TRBV5-1 and TRBJ2-1, with 16 positions matching TRBD2. Germline CDR1 reads SGHRS; CDR2 reads YFSETQ. J lost 1 base, V lost 2 bases, and 6 bases had no gene match. This CDR3 is 19 amino acids long. The CDR3 bases are TGCGCCAGCAGCTTTCCGGGACTAGCGGGAGGGCCTTCCTACAATGAGCAGTTCTTC. Translated, it gives CASSFPGLAGGPSYNEQFF.